Following are 13 T cell receptor beta chains from one sample sequenced in a study of blood T cells in healthy people across ages. A second 7 to 11 cycle PCR used barcoded and J-beta primers. TCRdb reanalysed the 5' RACE reads using MiXCR and keeps one entry per CDR3 protein. The data show about 1,000,000 distinct CDR3 sequences, 40% to 55% seen once. The sequenced sample consisted of blood. These TCRs come from a woman aged 60 to 75 in good health.

J is TRBJ1-1 and V is TRBV10-3, with a tentative D call TRBD1 (5 bases). Germline CDR1 is ENHRY and CDR2 is SYGVKD. Trimming took off 4 bases at V and 8 bases at J, with 11 bases between the two ends. CDR3 size: 12 residues. This CDR3 reads CAISASGREAFF. The CDR3 bases are TGTGCCATCAGTGCGTCGGGACGAGAAGCTTTCTTT.

CDR3 in DNA: TGTGCCAGCGGTAGTCTTAGGACAGATACGCAGTATTTT. Translating it yields CASGSLRTDTQYF. This chain connects TRBV2 to TRBJ2-3; D gene uncertain. CDR1 SNHLY and CDR2 FYNNEI come from the germline V gene. The V and J ends lost 8 bases and 3 bases respectively, with 12 bases between them. The length of the CDR3 is 13 residues.

V and J are TRBV24-1 and TRBJ2-3; D gene uncertain. In germline, CDR1 is KGHDR, CDR2 SFDVKD. CDR3 length equals 17 residues. V was clipped by 4 bases and J by 1 base, with 17 bases between them. The CDR3 region is CATSEPQTGLGTDTQYF. As DNA, the CDR3 is TGTGCCACCAGTGAACCCCAGACTGGTTTGGGCACAGATACGCAGTATTTT.

The sample holds a few counts of this clonotype. The chain recombines TRBV6-1 with TRBJ2-3, with D possibly being TRBD1 (6 bases). CDR1 MNHNS and CDR2 SASEGT come from the germline V gene. This CDR3 spans 15 amino acids. V gave up 5 bases and J gave up 6 bases, with 18 bases separating them. CDR3 bases: TGTGCCAGCAGTTTGAACTCAGGGGCATGGGATACGCAGTATTTT. It codes for CASSLNSGAWDTQYF.

The chain links TRBV5-1 to TRBJ2-1; the match to TRBD2 covers 11 bases. This CDR3 is 16 amino acids long. CDR1 SGHRS and CDR2 YFSETQ come from the germline V gene. The V and J ends lost 0 bases and 6 bases, in that order; junction bases with no gene match: 5. The CDR3 nucleotides are TGCGCCAGCAGCTTGGAGGCTAGCGGGAGGATCAATGAGCAGTTCTTC. Translating gives CASSLEASGRINEQFF.

This chain connects TRBV20-1 to TRBJ2-7, with 8 bases lining up with TRBD1. Looked up from germline, CDR1 is DFQATT and CDR2 is SNEGSKA (reference sequence). V shed 6 bases and J 7 bases; nucleotides not matched to a gene: 5. The CDR3 has 11 amino acids. CDR3 residues: CSAWTGREQYF. As DNA, the CDR3 is TGCAGTGCCTGGACAGGGAGGGAGCAGTACTTC.

This clonotype was counted only a few times. V gene TRBV29-1 combines with J gene TRBJ1-2; 8 bases fit TRBD1. The J segment lost 5 bases and the V segment lost 4 bases, leaving 12 bases of the junction unmatched. CDR1 and CDR2 from the germline V gene are SQVTM and ANQGSEA. CDR3 length: 15 amino acids. The CDR3 DNA sequence: TGCAGCGTTGTGGATCCCGAGACAGGGGAATATGGCTACACCTTC. Amino acids: CSVVDPETGEYGYTF.

Only a few counts were recorded for this clonotype. The chain is built from TRBV10-3 and TRBJ2-1, with 9 bases matching TRBD1. The length of the CDR3 is 18 residues. V was clipped by 6 bases and J by 5 bases; unmatched bases: 17. Germline-derived CDR1 and CDR2 are ENHRY and SYGVKD. The CDR3 here is CAISKNRDRGRIHNEQFF. The CDR3 bases are TGTGCCATCAGCAAAAACCGAGACAGGGGGAGAATACACAATGAGCAGTTCTTC.

The chain uses TRBV6-5 and TRBJ2-1; 9 bases are a match to TRBD2. This CDR3 is 16 amino acids long. V shed 2 bases and J 4 bases; nucleotides not matched to a gene: 6. CDR1 and CDR2 (germline): MNHEY, SVGAGI. This chain's CDR3 is CASSYRTSGLYNEQFF. The CDR3 DNA reads as TGTGCCAGCAGTTACCGAACTAGCGGGTTGTACAATGAGCAGTTCTTC.

This rearrangement joins TRBV4-1 to TRBJ1-1; tentative D call: TRBD1 (6 bases). The V gene's germline CDR1 is MGHRA and CDR2 YSYEKL. The CDR3 sequence is 13 residues long. The ends were cut back, 7 bases at V and 7 bases at J, with 16 bases in the middle. The CDR3 sequence is CASKATGASEAFF. The CDR3 DNA is TGCGCCAGCAAAGCAACGGGGGCCAGTGAAGCTTTCTTT.

This clonotype was seen a few times. This chain links TRBV20-1 with TRBJ2-1, with TRBD2 matching over 13 bases. Germline-derived CDR1 and CDR2 are DFQATT and SNEGSKA (reference sequence). The CDR3 sequence is 14 residues long. The J segment lost 6 bases and the V segment lost 6 bases, leaving 5 bases of the junction unmatched. The CDR3 region is CSARTSGRSNEQFF. The DNA of the CDR3 is TGCAGTGCCAGGACTAGCGGGAGATCCAATGAGCAGTTCTTC.

The gene calls are TRBV11-1 and TRBJ1-1, with a weak D call TRBD1 (5 bases). Trimming removed 5 bases from V and 7 bases from J, with 17 bases in between. Looked up from germline, CDR1 is SGHAT and CDR2 is FQDESV (reference sequence). The CDR3 length is 14 residues. The CDR3 DNA is TGTGCCAGCAGCATCCCCGCGTGGGGGAGTGAAGCTTTCTTT. This encodes CASSIPAWGSEAFF.

A word on this clonotype: Being one base from a much bigger clone, this may be a read error. The chain links TRBV5-1 to TRBJ2-3; D tentatively fits TRBD1 or TRBD2 (5 bases each). CDR3 length equals 15 residues. Germline CDR1 SGHRS, CDR2 YFSETQ. This chain's CDR3 is CASSFDGTSTGTQYF. CDR3 nucleotide sequence: TGCGCCAGCAGCTTTGACGGGACGAGCACAGGTACGCAGTATTTT.